The 7 T cell receptor beta chains presented below share a single source sample, sequenced in a study of cytomegalovirus exposure and HLA in healthy donors. Primers included in the PCR were 60 Vbeta and 13 Jbeta primers. Assay used: immunoSEQ multiplex PCR; TCRdb lists only in-frame clones, some missing. The sample's table shows around 100,000 clones. The sequenced material came from PBMCs. The receptors here all came from a man aged 40-55 years in good health and CMV-seronegative.

The rearrangement joins TRBV4-3 to TRBJ2-5, with 15 nucleotides matching TRBD2. V lost 1 base to trimming and J lost 9 bases; unmatched junction nucleotides: 9. The CDR3 is 17 amino acids. In germline, CDR1 is LGHNA, CDR2 YSLEER. The DNA of the CDR3 is TGCGCCAGCAGCCAAGCGGTTGGACTAGCGGGAGGGGGGTCCCAGTACTTC. Amino acid sequence: CASSQAVGLAGGGSQYF.

V gene TRBV18 combines with J gene TRBJ2-7, with 9 bases lining up with TRBD1. Germline loops: CDR1 KGHSH, CDR2 LQKENI. Germline trimming cut 5 bases from V and 1 base from J; bases unmatched to any gene: 6. There are 15 residues in the CDR3. The CDR3 spells CASSTGQGGSYEQYF. The CDR3 bases are TGTGCCAGCTCAACGGGACAGGGAGGGTCCTACGAGCAGTACTTC. Combining the CDR3 with reference TRBV18 and TRBJ2-7 gives the whole variable domain NAGVMQNPRHLVRRRGQEARLRCSPMKGHSHVYWYRQLPEEGLKFMVYLQKENIIDESGMPKERFSAEFPKEGPSILRIQQVVRGDSAAYFCASSTGQGGSYEQYFGPGTRLTVT.

CDR3 protein: CASTLSIIRDRLMNTEAFF. Here the CDR3 DNA reads TGTGCCAGTACCCTAAGTATTATTCGGGACAGGCTCATGAACACTGAAGCTTTCTTT. The V and J genes are TRBV19 and TRBJ1-1; TRBD1 agrees at 8 bases. Trimming removed 7 bases from V and 0 bases from J; junction bases left unmatched: 19. The V gene's germline CDR1 is LNHDA and CDR2 SQIVND (reference sequence). The CDR3 sequence is 19 residues long.

The V gene is TRBV29-1, the J gene TRBJ1-6; D is undetermined. Germline V CDR1 and CDR2: SQVTM, ANQGSEA. Trimming removed 5 bases at V and 8 bases at J, with 13 bases between. This CDR3 has 13 residues. CDR3 protein: CSVSGSLDSPLHF. In nucleotides, the CDR3 is TGCAGCGTTTCAGGATCTTTGGATTCACCCCTCCACTTT.

V gene TRBV28 combines with J gene TRBJ2-5; weak D call: TRBD2 (5 bases). The CDR3 extends over 14 amino acids. Trimming removed 5 bases at V and 7 bases at J, with 17 bases between. Germline V gene lookup returns CDR1 MDHEN and CDR2 SYDVKM. The CDR3 spells CASSIQNAGRTQYF. Here the CDR3 DNA reads TGTGCCAGCAGTATCCAGAACGCGGGTAGGACCCAGTACTTC.

The rearrangement links TRBV29-1 to TRBJ2-7; 8 positions agree with TRBD1. From germline, CDR1 is SQVTM and CDR2 ANQGSEA. The CDR3 is 12 amino acids. J was trimmed by 2 bases and V by 4 bases; bases with no gene match: 1. CDR3 sequence reads: CSVGQGTYEQYF. The DNA for the CDR3 is TGCAGCGTTGGACAGGGGACCTACGAGCAGTACTTC.

V is TRBV7-2 and J is TRBJ2-7; D perhaps matches TRBD2 (6 bases). V was pared by 5 bases and J by 5 bases, with 19 bases between. This CDR3 contains 15 residues. Germline V gene lookup returns CDR1 SGHTA and CDR2 FQGNSA. The CDR3 region has the DNA TGTGCCAGCAGCCGACAGAACATGGGGGGTGACGAGCAGTACTTC. Residues: CASSRQNMGGDEQYF.